This is a list of T cell receptor beta chains from one sample in a study of shared clonotypes between healthy human individuals. Assay: immunoSEQ multiplex PCR; the TCRdb copy retains only in-frame clones and omits some. The profile shows around 720,000 clones, more than 70% of them singletons. What was sequenced was memory CD4+ T cells sorted from blood. The receptors were gathered from a woman in her twenties or thirties in good health. Both conserved end residues are part of each CDR3. A D gene is named only where the DNA matches it firmly. Clone sizes are given selectively: once, few, many, or a class where the clone is expanded.

cdr3_aa cdr3_nt j_call v_call cdr3_length d_call clone_size
CASSLRAGGTDTQYF TGCGCCAGCAGCTTGCGGGCGGGCGGCACAGATACGCAGTATTTT TRBJ2-3 TRBV5-1 15 - -
CASSELAGANEQFF TGTGCCAGCAGTGAACTAGCGGGAGCCAATGAGCAGTTCTTC TRBJ2-1 TRBV6-1 14 TRBD2 many
CSVTQVYSNQPQHF TGCAGCGTGACACAGGTTTATAGCAATCAGCCCCAGCATTTT TRBJ1-5 TRBV29-1 14 - -
CAISHSGGAGVETQYF TGTGCCATCAGTCACTCAGGGGGCGCAGGGGTAGAGACCCAGTACTTC TRBJ2-5 TRBV10-3 16 TRBD1 few
CASSPFGTENEKLFF TGTGCCAGCTCACCATTCGGGACGGAAAATGAAAAACTGTTTTTT TRBJ1-4 TRBV18 15 - -
CASSEAGDWTDTQYF TGTGCCAGCAGTGAAGCGGGAGATTGGACAGATACGCAGTATTTT TRBJ2-3 TRBV6-4 15 TRBD2 few
CASSLGWDRDTFF TGCGCCAGCAGCTTGGGGTGGGACAGGGATACTTTCTTT TRBJ1-1 TRBV5-1 13 TRBD1 -
CACQAGTSGHEQYF TGTGCCTGCCAAGCCGGGACTAGCGGGCACGAGCAGTACTTC TRBJ2-7 TRBV30 14 TRBD2 -
CASSYGTANTEAFF TGCGCCAGCAGCTATGGGACAGCGAACACTGAAGCTTTCTTT TRBJ1-1 TRBV5-1 14 TRBD1 -
CSVGGGQPQHF TGCAGTGTTGGGGGGGGACAGCCCCAGCATTTT TRBJ1-5 TRBV20-1 11 - -
CASRALRRDSSGNTIYF TGTGCCAGCAGGGCCTTACGGCGGGACAGCTCTGGAAACACCATATATTTT TRBJ1-3 TRBV2 17 TRBD1 -
CASSLSRGKGYEQYF TGTGCCAGCAGTTTATCGCGGGGAAAGGGCTACGAGCAGTACTTC TRBJ2-7 TRBV27 15 - -
CASSRTMSSYEQYF TGTGCCAGCAGCCGGACGATGAGCTCCTACGAGCAGTACTTC TRBJ2-7 TRBV7-2 14 - -
CASSPWTYGYTF TGTGCCAGCAGCCCGTGGACCTATGGCTACACCTTC TRBJ1-2 TRBV7-2 12 - -
CATSRDSRKETQYF TGTGCCACCAGCAGAGATTCGAGAAAAGAGACCCAGTACTTC TRBJ2-5 TRBV15 14 - -
CASGRQGDTEAFF TGTGCCAGCGGGAGACAGGGTGACACTGAAGCTTTCTTT TRBJ1-1 TRBV11-1 13 TRBD1 -
CASSPPSTGKSSGYTF TGTGCCAGCTCACCACCGTCAACAGGGAAATCCAGTGGCTACACCTTC TRBJ1-2 TRBV18 16 - -
CASSIGGLAGTDTQYF TGTGCCAGTAGTATAGGCGGCTTGGCTGGAACAGATACGCAGTATTTT TRBJ2-3 TRBV19 16 - -
CASSLLVGGNNEKLFF TGTGCCAGCAGTTTATTGGTGGGAGGGAATAATGAAAAACTGTTTTTT TRBJ1-4 TRBV28 16 - -
CASSLDSVYEQYF TGTGCCAGCAGTTTAGACAGTGTATACGAGCAGTACTTC TRBJ2-7 TRBV28 13 - -
CASSFRRGETQYF TGTGCCAGCAGCTTCCGCAGGGGAGAGACCCAGTACTTC TRBJ2-5 TRBV7-2 13 - -
CASSDAPGTVGKLFF TGTGCCAGCAGTGACGCCCCGGGGACAGTTGGAAAACTGTTTTTT TRBJ1-4 TRBV2 15 TRBD1 -